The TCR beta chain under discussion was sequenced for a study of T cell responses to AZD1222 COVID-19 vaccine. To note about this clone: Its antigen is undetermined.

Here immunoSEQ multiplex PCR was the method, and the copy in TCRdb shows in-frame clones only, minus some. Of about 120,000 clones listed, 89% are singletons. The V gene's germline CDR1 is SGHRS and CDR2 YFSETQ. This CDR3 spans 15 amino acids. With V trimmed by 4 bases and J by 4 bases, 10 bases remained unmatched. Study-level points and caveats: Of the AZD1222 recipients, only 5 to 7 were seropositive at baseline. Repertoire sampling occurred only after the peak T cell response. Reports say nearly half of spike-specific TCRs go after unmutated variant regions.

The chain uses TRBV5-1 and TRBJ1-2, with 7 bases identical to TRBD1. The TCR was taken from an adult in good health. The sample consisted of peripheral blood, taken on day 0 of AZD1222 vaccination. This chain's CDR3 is CASSPRGGLSYGYTF. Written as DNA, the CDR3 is TGCGCCAGCAGCCCAAGAGGGGGCCTATCCTATGGCTACACCTTC.